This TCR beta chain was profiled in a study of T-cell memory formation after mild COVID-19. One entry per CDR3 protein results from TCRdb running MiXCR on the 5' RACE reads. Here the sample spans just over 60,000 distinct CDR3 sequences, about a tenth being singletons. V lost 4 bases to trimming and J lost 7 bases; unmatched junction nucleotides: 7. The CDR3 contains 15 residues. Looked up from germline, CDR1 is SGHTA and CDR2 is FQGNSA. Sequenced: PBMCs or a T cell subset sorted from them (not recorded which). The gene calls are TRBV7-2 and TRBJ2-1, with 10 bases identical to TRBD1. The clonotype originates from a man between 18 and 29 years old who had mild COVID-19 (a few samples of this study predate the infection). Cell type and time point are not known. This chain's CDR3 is CASSSRQGAWNEQFF. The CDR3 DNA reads TGTGCCAGCAGCTCTCGACAGGGGGCTTGGAATGAGCAGTTCTTC.